A selection of T cell receptor beta chains follows, all from one sample in a study of shared clonotypes between healthy human individuals. Using immunoSEQ multiplex PCR, the repertoire was profiled, and TCRdb retains in-frame clones only, with some absent. Found here are over 1.4 million clones, roughly 96% of them singletons; the top ten hold roughly 1.2%. The sequenced sample consisted of naive CD4+ T cells sorted from blood. All receptors derive from a man in his thirties or forties in good health. CDR3s include the opening cysteine and the closing phenylalanine or tryptophan. The D gene is left open where the match is weak. A row's size may be missing; if present it is once, few, many or a size class.

size: NA; J: TRBJ2-1; D: NA; V: TRBV6-1; DNA: TGTGCCAGCAGTATGTCTGGGCCCTCCTACAATGAGCAGTTCTTC; CDR3: CASSMSGPSYNEQFF
size: once; J: TRBJ2-3; D: TRBD1; V: TRBV2; DNA: TGTGCCAGCAGCCCGGGACAGGCCACAGATACGCAGTATTTT; CDR3: CASSPGQATDTQYF
size: NA; J: TRBJ2-1; D: NA; V: TRBV9; DNA: TGTGCCAGCAGCGTAGGGCAGAGCTCCTACAATGAGCAGTTCTTC; CDR3: CASSVGQSSYNEQFF
size: NA; J: TRBJ2-7; D: TRBD1; V: TRBV25-1; DNA: TGTGCCAGCAGTGCGAATTCGGGACAGGGACCCTACGAGCAGTACTTC; CDR3: CASSANSGQGPYEQYF
size: NA; J: TRBJ2-5; D: TRBD2; V: TRBV10-3; DNA: TGTGCCATCAGTGGATCGGGACTAGCGGGAGGAGAGACCCAGTACTTC; CDR3: CAISGSGLAGGETQYF
size: few; J: TRBJ2-7; D: NA; V: TRBV19; DNA: TGTGCCAGCTCGAACGGACTGGAGGGCGAGCAGTACTTC; CDR3: CASSNGLEGEQYF
size: NA; J: TRBJ2-7; D: TRBD1; V: TRBV4-2; DNA: TGTGCCAGCAGCCGAGGGACAGGGAGCTCCTACGAGCAGTACTTC; CDR3: CASSRGTGSSYEQYF
size: NA; J: TRBJ2-1; D: NA; V: TRBV7-9; DNA: TGTGCCAGCAGCCGGGGACAAAGCTACAATGAGCAGTTCTTC; CDR3: CASSRGQSYNEQFF
size: NA; J: TRBJ2-1; D: NA; V: TRBV28; DNA: TGTGCCAGCAGTTTAGGGGGTCCCCCAAAGCAGTTCTTC; CDR3: CASSLGGPPKQFF
size: NA; J: TRBJ1-4; D: NA; V: TRBV4-2; DNA: TGTGCCAGCAGCCAAGTAGGAGGGGACATAACCAATGAAAAACTGTTTTTT; CDR3: CASSQVGGDITNEKLFF
size: NA; J: TRBJ2-2; D: TRBD1; V: TRBV4-1; DNA: TGCGCCAGCAGCCTAGGGGACAGGGTCACCGGGGAGCTGTTTTTT; CDR3: CASSLGDRVTGELFF
size: NA; J: TRBJ1-4; D: NA; V: TRBV9; DNA: TGTGCCAGCAGCGGCACAGGGTGGGGTGAAAAACTGTTTTTT; CDR3: CASSGTGWGEKLFF
size: NA; J: TRBJ1-5; D: NA; V: TRBV28; DNA: TGTGCCAGCAGCAATAGCAATCAGCCCCAGCATTTT; CDR3: CASSNSNQPQHF
size: NA; J: TRBJ1-5; D: NA; V: TRBV18; DNA: TGTGCCAGCTCCCAATTAGGTGGGCCGATGAGGAATCAGCCCCAGCATTTT; CDR3: CASSQLGGPMRNQPQHF
size: NA; J: TRBJ2-3; D: NA; V: TRBV27; DNA: TGTGCCAGCAGTTTCCGGGGAAATACGCAGTATTTT; CDR3: CASSFRGNTQYF
size: NA; J: TRBJ2-5; D: TRBD1; V: TRBV27; DNA: TGTGCCAGCAGTTCCGAAGGACAGGGGTTGATGAAGACCCAGTACTTC; CDR3: CASSSEGQGLMKTQYF
size: NA; J: TRBJ2-7; D: NA; V: TRBV7-3; DNA: TGTGCCAGCAGCCCACCGGCTTCCGAGCAGTACTTC; CDR3: CASSPPASEQYF
size: NA; J: TRBJ2-5; D: NA; V: TRBV29-1; DNA: TGCAGCGTTGCGCTAGCGCAAGAGACCCAGTACTTC; CDR3: CSVALAQETQYF
size: NA; J: TRBJ2-7; D: NA; V: TRBV6-1; DNA: TGTGCCAGCGGGAACCTTCGATCCTACGAGCAGTACTTC; CDR3: CASGNLRSYEQYF
size: NA; J: TRBJ1-4; D: NA; V: TRBV2; DNA: TGTGCCAGCAGTGAAGGGTTTGTGGAGGAAAAACTGTTTTTT; CDR3: CASSEGFVEEKLFF
size: NA; J: TRBJ1-5; D: TRBD1; V: TRBV6-6; DNA: TGTGCCAGCAGTTACAAGGGACAGGGGAGCAATCAGCCCCAGCATTTT; CDR3: CASSYKGQGSNQPQHF
size: NA; J: TRBJ2-5; D: NA; V: TRBV7-3; DNA: TGTGCCAGCAGCTTAGGGCGATTAGGACGGGAAGAGACCCAGTACTTC; CDR3: CASSLGRLGREETQYF
size: NA; J: TRBJ1-4; D: NA; V: TRBV5-4; DNA: TGTGCCAGCAGCTTGGACTTCTCAACTAATGAAAAACTGTTTTTT; CDR3: CASSLDFSTNEKLFF
size: NA; J: TRBJ2-1; D: NA; V: TRBV7-9; DNA: TGTGCCAGCAGCCCCCCCTGGGGCCACCCTAAGAACAATGAGCAGTTCTTC; CDR3: CASSPPWGHPKNNEQFF
size: NA; J: TRBJ2-3; D: TRBD1; V: TRBV18; DNA: TGTGCCAGCTCACCTGAACTAGACAGGGGGACAGATACGCAGTATTTT; CDR3: CASSPELDRGTDTQYF
size: NA; J: TRBJ1-2; D: TRBD1; V: TRBV18; DNA: TGTGCCAGCTCACCACTGGACAGGGGATTATCCCTCTATGGCTACACCTTC; CDR3: CASSPLDRGLSLYGYTF
size: NA; J: TRBJ1-4; D: NA; V: TRBV4-3; DNA: TGCGCCAGCAGCCAAGAACAGACTAATGAAAAACTGTTTTTT; CDR3: CASSQEQTNEKLFF
size: NA; J: TRBJ1-5; D: TRBD1; V: TRBV28; DNA: TGTGCCAGCAGCCTACCCGACAGGGGGCGCTTGCAGCCCCAGCATTTT; CDR3: CASSLPDRGRLQPQHF
size: NA; J: TRBJ1-5; D: NA; V: TRBV11-2; DNA: TGTGCCAGCAGCTTAGACCCAGCAAGGCCCCAGCATTTT; CDR3: CASSLDPARPQHF
size: NA; J: TRBJ2-2; D: TRBD2; V: TRBV5-6; DNA: TGTGCCAGCAGCTACCTAGCGGGAACCGGGGAGCTGTTTTTT; CDR3: CASSYLAGTGELFF
size: once; J: TRBJ2-7; D: NA; V: TRBV27; DNA: TGTGCCAGCAGTGGGAGCGCACTCCCGGACACCTACGAGCAGTACTTC; CDR3: CASSGSALPDTYEQYF
size: NA; J: TRBJ2-2; D: NA; V: TRBV7-8; DNA: TGTGCCAGCAGCCGAGATAACACCGGGGAGCTGTTTTTT; CDR3: CASSRDNTGELFF